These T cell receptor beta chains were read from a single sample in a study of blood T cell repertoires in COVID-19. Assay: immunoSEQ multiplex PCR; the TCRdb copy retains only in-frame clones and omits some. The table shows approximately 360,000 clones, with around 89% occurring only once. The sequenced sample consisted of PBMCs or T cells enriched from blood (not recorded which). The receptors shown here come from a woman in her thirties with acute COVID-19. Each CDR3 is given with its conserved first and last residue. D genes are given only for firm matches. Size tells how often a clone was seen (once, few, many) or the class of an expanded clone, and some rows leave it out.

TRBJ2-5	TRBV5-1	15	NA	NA	CASSSNTGTVETQYF	TGCGCCAGCAGCTCCAATACAGGAACTGTGGAGACCCAGTACTTC
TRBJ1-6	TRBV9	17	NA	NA	CASSAKTSSSYNSPLHF	TGTGCCAGCAGCGCGAAAACGTCCAGCTCCTATAATTCACCCCTCCACTTT
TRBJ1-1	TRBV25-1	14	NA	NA	CASSESGGWTEAFF	TGTGCCAGCAGTGAATCGGGGGGCTGGACTGAAGCTTTCTTT
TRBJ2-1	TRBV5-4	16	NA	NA	CASSLIGIEDYNEQFF	TGTGCCAGCAGCTTGATCGGGATTGAGGACTACAATGAGCAGTTCTTC
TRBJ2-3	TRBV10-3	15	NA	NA	CAISEPLVSTDTQYF	TGTGCCATCAGTGAGCCACTAGTTAGCACAGATACGCAGTATTTT
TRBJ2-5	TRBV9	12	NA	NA	CASSDYQETQYF	TGTGCCAGCAGTGACTACCAAGAGACCCAGTACTTC
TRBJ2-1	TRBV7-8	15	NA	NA	CASSLLGGSYNEQFF	TGTGCCAGCAGCTTACTCGGGGGCTCCTACAATGAGCAGTTCTTC
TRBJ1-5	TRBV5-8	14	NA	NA	CASSLRLINQPQHF	TGTGCCAGCAGCTTGCGGTTAATCAATCAGCCCCAGCATTTT
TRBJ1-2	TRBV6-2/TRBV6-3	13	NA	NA	CASSYAGDYGYTF	TGTGCCAGCAGTTACGCCGGAGACTATGGCTACACCTTC
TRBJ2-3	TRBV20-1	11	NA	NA	CSAGSSDTQYF	TGCAGTGCTGGTAGTTCAGATACGCAGTATTTT
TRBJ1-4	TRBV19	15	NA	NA	CASSLEDRENEKLFF	TGTGCCAGTAGTCTAGAGGACAGAGAGAATGAAAAACTGTTTTTT
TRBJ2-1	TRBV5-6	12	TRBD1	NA	CASSLIYDREFF	TGTGCCAGCAGCTTGATATACGACAGGGAGTTCTTC
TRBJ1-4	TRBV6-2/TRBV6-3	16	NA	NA	CASSYAVGSTNEKLFF	TGTGCCAGCAGTTACGCCGTTGGGAGCACTAATGAAAAACTGTTTTTT
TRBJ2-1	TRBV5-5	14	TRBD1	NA	CASSFTQGDNEQFF	TGTGCCAGCAGCTTTACACAGGGGGACAATGAGCAGTTCTTC
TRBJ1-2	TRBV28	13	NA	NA	CASSLNAGNGYTF	TGTGCCAGCAGTTTAAATGCAGGCAATGGCTACACCTTC
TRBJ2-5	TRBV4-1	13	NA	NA	CASSRRQAETQYF	TGCGCCAGCAGCCGCAGACAGGCAGAGACCCAGTACTTC
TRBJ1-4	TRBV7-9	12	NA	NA	CASSQGGEKLFF	TGTGCCAGCAGCCAGGGAGGGGAAAAACTGTTTTTT
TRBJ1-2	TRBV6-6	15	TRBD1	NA	CASSTRWTGGYGYTF	TGTGCCAGCAGTACCCGGTGGACAGGGGGCTATGGCTACACCTTC
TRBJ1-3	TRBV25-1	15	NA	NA	CASSELGAGGNTIYF	TGTGCCAGCAGTGAACTGGGGGCAGGAGGAAACACCATATATTTT
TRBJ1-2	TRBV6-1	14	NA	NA	CASSERSGAYGYTF	TGTGCCAGCAGTGAACGATCAGGGGCCTATGGCTACACCTTC
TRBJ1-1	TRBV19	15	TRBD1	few	CASSWTGGLNTEAFF	TGTGCCAGTAGCTGGACAGGGGGGTTGAACACTGAAGCTTTCTTT
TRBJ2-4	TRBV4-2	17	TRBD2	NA	CASSQDSAGGAKNIQYF	TGTGCCAGCAGCCAAGATTCAGCGGGGGGTGCCAAAAACATTCAGTACTTC
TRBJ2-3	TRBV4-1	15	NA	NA	CASSQDAGDTDTQYF	TGCGCCAGCAGCCAAGACGCCGGAGACACAGATACGCAGTATTTT
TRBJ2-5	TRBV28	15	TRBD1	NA	CASSPTQGTAETQYF	TGTGCCAGCAGTCCGACACAGGGGACCGCCGAGACCCAGTACTTC
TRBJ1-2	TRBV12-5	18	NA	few	CASGLVLQVESTNYGYTF	TGTGCTAGTGGTTTGGTACTTCAGGTCGAGTCGACTAACTATGGCTACACCTTC
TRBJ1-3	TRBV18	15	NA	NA	CASSPLGDSGNTIYF	TGTGCCAGCTCGCCTCTCGGAGACTCTGGAAACACCATATATTTT
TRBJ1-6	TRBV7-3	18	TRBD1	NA	CASSLRPRGTGGGSPLHF	TGTGCCAGCAGCTTAAGGCCCCGCGGGACAGGGGGTGGATCACCCCTCCACTTT
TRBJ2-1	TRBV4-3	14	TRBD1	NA	CASSHQTGTNEQFF	TGCGCCAGCAGCCACCAGACAGGGACCAATGAGCAGTTCTTC
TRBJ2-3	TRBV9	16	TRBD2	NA	CASSTQGGGAQDTQYF	TGTGCCAGCAGCACCCAGGGCGGGGGGGCCCAAGATACGCAGTATTTT
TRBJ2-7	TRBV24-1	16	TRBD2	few	CATSDSRRAGAWEQYF	TGTGCCACCAGTGACTCTAGGCGAGCGGGGGCATGGGAGCAGTACTTC
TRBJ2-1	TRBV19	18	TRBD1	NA	CASSIEGARGPVYNEQFF	TGTGCCAGTAGTATCGAGGGGGCGAGGGGACCGGTCTACAATGAGCAGTTCTTC
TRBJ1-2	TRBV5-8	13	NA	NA	CASSLGGSYGYTF	TGTGCCAGCAGCTTGGGCGGTTCTTATGGCTACACCTTC
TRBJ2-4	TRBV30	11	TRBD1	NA	CAWGDRNIQYF	TGTGCCTGGGGGGACAGGAACATTCAGTACTTC
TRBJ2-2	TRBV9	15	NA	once	CASSARRQTTGELFF	TGTGCCAGCAGCGCCCGTCGACAGACCACCGGGGAGCTGTTTTTT
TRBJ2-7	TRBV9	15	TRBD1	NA	CASSVKGQGSYEQYF	TGTGCCAGCAGCGTAAAAGGACAGGGGAGCTACGAGCAGTACTTC
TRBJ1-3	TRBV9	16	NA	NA	CASSAGDSRSGNTIYF	TGTGCCAGCAGCGCTGGTGACTCGCGCTCTGGAAACACCATATATTTT
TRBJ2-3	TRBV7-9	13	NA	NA	CASSFAGPDTQYF	TGTGCCAGCAGCTTCGCAGGGCCAGATACGCAGTATTTT
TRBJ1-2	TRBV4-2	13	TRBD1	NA	CASSQSNRGPYTF	TGTGCCAGCAGCCAATCCAACAGGGGACCGTACACCTTC
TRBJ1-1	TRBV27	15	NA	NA	CASSFFGAVNTEAFF	TGTGCCAGCAGTTTTTTTGGGGCCGTGAACACTGAAGCTTTCTTT
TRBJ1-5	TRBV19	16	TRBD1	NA	CASSIVRDRGDQPQHF	TGTGCCAGTAGTATTGTAAGGGACAGGGGGGATCAGCCCCAGCATTTT
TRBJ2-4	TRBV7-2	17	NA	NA	CASSTDRVALAKNIQYF	TGTGCCAGCAGCACCGACAGAGTGGCGTTAGCCAAAAACATTCAGTACTTC
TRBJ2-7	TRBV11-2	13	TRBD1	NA	CASSPDRVGEQYF	TGTGCCAGCAGCCCAGACAGGGTCGGCGAGCAGTACTTC
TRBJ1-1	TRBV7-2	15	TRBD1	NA	CASSGRDRGQSGAFF	TGTGCCAGCAGCGGAAGGGACAGGGGGCAATCTGGAGCTTTCTTT
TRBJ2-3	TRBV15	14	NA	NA	CATSRARATDTQYF	TGTGCCACCAGCAGAGCGCGGGCCACAGATACGCAGTATTTT
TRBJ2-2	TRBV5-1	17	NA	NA	CATSIPRDKSITGELFF	TGCGCCACGTCAATACCCAGGGACAAAAGCATCACCGGGGAGCTGTTTTTT
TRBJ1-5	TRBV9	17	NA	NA	CASSVGPGDSVTGPQHF	TGTGCCAGCAGCGTAGGACCAGGCGACAGCGTCACGGGGCCCCAGCATTTT
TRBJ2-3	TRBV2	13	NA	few	CASSAIEEDTQYF	TGTGCCAGCAGCGCGATAGAAGAAGATACGCAGTATTTT
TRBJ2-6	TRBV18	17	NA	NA	CASSPFVQPSGANVLTF	TGTGCCAGCTCACCATTTGTACAGCCCTCTGGGGCCAACGTCCTGACTTTC
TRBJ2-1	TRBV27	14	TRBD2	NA	CASSFLAGLDEQFF	TGTGCCAGCAGTTTCCTAGCGGGGTTAGATGAGCAGTTCTTC
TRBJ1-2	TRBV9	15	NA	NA	CASSGGVEWDYGYTF	TGTGCCAGCAGTGGAGGGGTGGAATGGGACTATGGCTACACCTTC
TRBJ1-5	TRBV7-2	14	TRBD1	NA	CASSVAGGAQPQHF	TGTGCCAGCTCTGTGGCAGGGGGCGCGCAGCCCCAGCATTTT
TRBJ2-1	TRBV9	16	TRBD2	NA	CASSGVAGGSYNEQFF	TGTGCCAGCAGCGGTGTAGCGGGGGGGTCCTACAATGAGCAGTTCTTC
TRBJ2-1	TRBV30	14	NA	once	CAWTLGQVTNEQFF	TGTGCCTGGACCTTGGGGCAGGTGACCAATGAGCAGTTCTTC
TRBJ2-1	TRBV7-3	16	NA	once	CASSLTQLGPYNEQFF	TGTGCCAGCAGCTTAACGCAGCTAGGCCCATACAATGAGCAGTTCTTC
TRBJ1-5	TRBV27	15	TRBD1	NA	CASSEYGQGYQPQHF	TGTGCCAGCAGTGAGTATGGACAGGGTTATCAGCCCCAGCATTTT
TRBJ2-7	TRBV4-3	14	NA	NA	CASSQDDKAGEQYF	TGCGCCAGCAGCCAGGATGACAAAGCAGGCGAGCAGTACTTC
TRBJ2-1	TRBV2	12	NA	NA	CASSADSYEQFF	TGTGCCAGCAGCGCGGACAGTTATGAGCAGTTCTTC
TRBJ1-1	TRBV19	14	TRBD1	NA	CASTYDRVSTEAFF	TGTGCCAGTACCTACGACAGGGTGAGCACTGAAGCTTTCTTT
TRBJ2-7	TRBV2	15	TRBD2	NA	CASSRGLAGLYEQYF	TGTGCCAGCAGCCGTGGACTAGCGGGTCTTTACGAGCAGTACTTC